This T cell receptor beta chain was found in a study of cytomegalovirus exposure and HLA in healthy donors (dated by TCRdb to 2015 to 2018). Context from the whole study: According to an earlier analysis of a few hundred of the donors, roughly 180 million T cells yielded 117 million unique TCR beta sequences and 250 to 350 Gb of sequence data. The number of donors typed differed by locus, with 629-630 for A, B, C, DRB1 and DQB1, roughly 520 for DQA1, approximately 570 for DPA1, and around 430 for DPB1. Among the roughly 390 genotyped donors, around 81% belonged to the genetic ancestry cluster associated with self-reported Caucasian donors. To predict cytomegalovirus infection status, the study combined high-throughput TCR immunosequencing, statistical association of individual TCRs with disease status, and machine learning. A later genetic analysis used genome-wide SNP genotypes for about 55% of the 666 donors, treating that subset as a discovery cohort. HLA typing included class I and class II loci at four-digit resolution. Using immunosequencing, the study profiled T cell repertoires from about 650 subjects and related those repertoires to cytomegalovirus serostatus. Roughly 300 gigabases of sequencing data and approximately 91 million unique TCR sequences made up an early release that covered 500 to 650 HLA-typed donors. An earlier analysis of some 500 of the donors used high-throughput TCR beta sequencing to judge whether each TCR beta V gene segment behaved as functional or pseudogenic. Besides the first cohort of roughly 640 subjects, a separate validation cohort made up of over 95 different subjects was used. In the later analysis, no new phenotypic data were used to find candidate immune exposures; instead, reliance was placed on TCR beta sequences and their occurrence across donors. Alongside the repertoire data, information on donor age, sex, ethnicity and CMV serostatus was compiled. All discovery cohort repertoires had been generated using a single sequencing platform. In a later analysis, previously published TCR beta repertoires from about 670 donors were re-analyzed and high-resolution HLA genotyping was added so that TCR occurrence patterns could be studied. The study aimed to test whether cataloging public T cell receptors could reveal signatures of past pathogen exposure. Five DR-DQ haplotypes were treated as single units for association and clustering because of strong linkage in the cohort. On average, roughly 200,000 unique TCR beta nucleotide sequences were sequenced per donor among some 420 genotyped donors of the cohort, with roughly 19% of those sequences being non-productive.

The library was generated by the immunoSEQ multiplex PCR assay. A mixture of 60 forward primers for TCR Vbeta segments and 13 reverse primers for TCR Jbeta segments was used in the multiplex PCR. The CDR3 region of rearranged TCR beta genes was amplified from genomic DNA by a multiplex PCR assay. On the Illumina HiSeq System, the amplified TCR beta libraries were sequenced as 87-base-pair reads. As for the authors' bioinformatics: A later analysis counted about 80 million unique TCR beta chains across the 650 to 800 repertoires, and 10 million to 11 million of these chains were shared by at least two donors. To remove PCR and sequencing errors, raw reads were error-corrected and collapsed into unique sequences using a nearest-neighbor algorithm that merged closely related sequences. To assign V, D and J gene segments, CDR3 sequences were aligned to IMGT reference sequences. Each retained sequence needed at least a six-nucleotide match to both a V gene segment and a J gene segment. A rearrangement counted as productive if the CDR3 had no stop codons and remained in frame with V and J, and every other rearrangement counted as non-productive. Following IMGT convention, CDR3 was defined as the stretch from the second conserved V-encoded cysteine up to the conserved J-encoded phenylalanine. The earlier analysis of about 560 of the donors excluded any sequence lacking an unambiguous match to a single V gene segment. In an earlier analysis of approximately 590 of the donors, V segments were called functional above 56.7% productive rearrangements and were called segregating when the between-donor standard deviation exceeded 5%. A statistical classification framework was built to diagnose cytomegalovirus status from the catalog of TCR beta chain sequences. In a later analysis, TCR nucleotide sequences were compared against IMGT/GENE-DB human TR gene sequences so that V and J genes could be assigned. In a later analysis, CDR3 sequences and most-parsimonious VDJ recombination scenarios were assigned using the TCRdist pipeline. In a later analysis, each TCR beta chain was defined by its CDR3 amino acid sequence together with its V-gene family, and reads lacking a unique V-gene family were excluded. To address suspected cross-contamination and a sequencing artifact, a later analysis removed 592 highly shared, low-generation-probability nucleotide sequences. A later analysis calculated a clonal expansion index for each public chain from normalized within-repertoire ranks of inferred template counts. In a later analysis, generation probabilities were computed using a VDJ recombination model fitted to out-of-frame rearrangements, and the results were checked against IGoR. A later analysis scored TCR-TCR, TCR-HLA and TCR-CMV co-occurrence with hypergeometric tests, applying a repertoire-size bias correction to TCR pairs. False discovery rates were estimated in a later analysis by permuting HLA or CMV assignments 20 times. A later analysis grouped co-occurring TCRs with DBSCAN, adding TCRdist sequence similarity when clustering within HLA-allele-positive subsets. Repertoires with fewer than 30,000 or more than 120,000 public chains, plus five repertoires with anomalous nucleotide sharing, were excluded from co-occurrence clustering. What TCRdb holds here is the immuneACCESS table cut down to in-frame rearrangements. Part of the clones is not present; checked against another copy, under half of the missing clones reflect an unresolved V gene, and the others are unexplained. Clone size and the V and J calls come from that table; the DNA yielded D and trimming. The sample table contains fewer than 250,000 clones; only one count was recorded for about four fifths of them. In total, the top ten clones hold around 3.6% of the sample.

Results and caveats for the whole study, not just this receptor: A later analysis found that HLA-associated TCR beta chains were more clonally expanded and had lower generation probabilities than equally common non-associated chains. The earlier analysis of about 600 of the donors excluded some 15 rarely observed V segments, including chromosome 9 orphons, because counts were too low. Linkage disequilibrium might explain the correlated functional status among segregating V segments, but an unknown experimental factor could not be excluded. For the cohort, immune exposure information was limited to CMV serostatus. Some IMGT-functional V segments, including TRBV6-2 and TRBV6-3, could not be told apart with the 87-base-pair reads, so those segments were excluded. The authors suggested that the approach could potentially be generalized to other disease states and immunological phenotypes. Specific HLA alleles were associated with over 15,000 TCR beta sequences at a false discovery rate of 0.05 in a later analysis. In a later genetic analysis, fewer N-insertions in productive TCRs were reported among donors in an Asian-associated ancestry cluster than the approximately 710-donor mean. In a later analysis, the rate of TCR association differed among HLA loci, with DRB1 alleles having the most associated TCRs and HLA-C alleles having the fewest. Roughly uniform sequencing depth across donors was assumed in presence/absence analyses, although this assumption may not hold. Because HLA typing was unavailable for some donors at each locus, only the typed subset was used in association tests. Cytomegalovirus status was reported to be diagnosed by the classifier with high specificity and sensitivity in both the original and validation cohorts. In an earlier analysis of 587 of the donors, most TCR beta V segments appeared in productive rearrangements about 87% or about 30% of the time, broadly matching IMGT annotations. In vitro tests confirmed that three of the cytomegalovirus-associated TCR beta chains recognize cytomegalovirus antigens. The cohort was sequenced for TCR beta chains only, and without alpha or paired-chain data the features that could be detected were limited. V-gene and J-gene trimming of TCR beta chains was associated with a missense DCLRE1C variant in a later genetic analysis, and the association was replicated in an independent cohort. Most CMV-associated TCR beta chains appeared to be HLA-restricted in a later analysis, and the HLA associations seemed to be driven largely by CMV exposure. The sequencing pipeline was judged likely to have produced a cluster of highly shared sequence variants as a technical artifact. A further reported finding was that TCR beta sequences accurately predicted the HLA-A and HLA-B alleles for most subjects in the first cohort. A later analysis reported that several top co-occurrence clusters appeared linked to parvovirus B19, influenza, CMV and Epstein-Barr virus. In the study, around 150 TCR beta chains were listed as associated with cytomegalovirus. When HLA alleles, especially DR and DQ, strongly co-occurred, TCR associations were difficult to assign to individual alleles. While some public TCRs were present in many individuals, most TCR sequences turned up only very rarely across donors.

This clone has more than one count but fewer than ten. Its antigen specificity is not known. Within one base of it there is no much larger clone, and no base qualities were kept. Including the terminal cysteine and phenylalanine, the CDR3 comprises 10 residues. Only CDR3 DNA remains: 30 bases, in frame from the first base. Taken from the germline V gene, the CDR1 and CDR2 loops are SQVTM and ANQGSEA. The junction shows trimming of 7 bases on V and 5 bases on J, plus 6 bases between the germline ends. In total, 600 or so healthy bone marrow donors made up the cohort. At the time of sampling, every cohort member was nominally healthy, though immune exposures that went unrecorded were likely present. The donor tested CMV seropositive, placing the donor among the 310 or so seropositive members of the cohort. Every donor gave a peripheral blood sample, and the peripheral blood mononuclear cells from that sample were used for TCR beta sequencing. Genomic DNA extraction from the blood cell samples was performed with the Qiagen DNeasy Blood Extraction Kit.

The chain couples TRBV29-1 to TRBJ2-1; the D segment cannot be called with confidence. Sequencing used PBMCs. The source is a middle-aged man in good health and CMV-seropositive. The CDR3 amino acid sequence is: CSANHNEQFF. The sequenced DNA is TGCAGCGCCAATCACAATGAGCAGTTCTTC.